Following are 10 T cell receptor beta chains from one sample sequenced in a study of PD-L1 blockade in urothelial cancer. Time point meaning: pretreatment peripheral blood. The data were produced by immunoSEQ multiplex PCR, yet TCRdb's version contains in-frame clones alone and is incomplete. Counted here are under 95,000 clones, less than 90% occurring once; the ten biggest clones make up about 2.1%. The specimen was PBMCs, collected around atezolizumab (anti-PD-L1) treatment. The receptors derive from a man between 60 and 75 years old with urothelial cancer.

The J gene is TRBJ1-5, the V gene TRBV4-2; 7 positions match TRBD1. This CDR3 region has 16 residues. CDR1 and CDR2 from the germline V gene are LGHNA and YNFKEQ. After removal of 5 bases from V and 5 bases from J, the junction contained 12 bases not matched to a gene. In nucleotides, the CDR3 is TGTGCCAGCAGCTTTGATGACAGGGCCCTCCATCAGCCCCAGCATTTT. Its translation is CASSFDDRALHQPQHF.

CDR3 in amino acids: CAIRPGRGSYNEQFF. The CDR3 DNA reads as TGTGCCATCAGGCCCGGGAGGGGCTCCTACAATGAGCAGTTCTTC. The chain couples TRBV10-3 to TRBJ2-1; TRBD2 matches 8 bases. Germline trimming cut 6 bases from V and 0 bases from J; bases unmatched to any gene: 4. The CDR3 totals 15 residues. In germline, CDR1 is ENHRY, CDR2 SYGVKD.

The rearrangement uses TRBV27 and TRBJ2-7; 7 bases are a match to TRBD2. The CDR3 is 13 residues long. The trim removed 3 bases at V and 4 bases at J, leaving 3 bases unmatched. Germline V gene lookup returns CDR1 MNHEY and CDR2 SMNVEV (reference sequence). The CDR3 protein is CASSLSLAYEQYF. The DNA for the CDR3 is TGTGCCAGCAGTTTGTCACTAGCGTACGAGCAGTACTTC.

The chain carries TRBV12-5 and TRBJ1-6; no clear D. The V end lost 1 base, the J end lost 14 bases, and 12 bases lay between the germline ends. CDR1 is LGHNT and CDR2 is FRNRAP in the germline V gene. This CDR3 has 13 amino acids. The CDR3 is CASGLAAGRTLHF. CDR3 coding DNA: TGTGCTAGTGGTTTGGCAGCGGGAAGGACCCTCCACTTT.

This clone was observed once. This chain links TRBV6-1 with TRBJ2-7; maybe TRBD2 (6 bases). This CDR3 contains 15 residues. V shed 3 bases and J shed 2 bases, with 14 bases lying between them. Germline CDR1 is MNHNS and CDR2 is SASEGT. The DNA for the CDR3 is TGTGCCAGCAGTGAGCCCGGGGGAAACCCCTACGAGCAGTACTTC. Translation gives CASSEPGGNPYEQYF.

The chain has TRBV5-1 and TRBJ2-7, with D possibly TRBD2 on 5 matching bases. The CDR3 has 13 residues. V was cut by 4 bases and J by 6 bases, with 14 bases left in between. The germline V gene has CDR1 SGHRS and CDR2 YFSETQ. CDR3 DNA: TGCGCCAGCAGCCCCACTAGGCTACCCGAGCAGTACTTC. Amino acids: CASSPTRLPEQYF.

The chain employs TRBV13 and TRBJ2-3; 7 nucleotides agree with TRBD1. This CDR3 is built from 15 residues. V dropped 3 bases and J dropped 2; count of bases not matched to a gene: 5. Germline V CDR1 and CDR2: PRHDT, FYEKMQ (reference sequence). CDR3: CASSFRQGFTDTQYF. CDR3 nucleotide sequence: TGTGCCAGCAGCTTTCGACAGGGTTTCACAGATACGCAGTATTTT.

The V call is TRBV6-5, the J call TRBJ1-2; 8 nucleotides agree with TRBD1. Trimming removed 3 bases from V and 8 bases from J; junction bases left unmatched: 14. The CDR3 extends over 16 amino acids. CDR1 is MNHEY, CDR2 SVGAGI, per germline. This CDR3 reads CASSYRGLAGGYGYTF. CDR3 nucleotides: TGTGCCAGCAGTTATCGAGGGCTGGCAGGGGGCTACGGCTACACCTTC.

CDR3 nucleotides: TGTGCCAGCTCACCGGCTTTTTCTGGAAACACCATATATTTT. Protein product: CASSPAFSGNTIYF. V and J are TRBV18 and TRBJ1-3; no clear D gene. The V gene lost 3 bases and the J gene lost 1 base, with 7 bases spanning the gap. CDR3 length: 14 residues. Germline loops: CDR1 KGHSH, CDR2 LQKENI.

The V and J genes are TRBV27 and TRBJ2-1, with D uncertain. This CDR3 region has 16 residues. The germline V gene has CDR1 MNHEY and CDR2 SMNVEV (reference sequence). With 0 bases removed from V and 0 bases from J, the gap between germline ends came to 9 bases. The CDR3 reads CASSLSWRNSYNEQFF. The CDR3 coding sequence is TGTGCCAGCAGTTTATCGTGGCGGAACTCCTACAATGAGCAGTTCTTC.